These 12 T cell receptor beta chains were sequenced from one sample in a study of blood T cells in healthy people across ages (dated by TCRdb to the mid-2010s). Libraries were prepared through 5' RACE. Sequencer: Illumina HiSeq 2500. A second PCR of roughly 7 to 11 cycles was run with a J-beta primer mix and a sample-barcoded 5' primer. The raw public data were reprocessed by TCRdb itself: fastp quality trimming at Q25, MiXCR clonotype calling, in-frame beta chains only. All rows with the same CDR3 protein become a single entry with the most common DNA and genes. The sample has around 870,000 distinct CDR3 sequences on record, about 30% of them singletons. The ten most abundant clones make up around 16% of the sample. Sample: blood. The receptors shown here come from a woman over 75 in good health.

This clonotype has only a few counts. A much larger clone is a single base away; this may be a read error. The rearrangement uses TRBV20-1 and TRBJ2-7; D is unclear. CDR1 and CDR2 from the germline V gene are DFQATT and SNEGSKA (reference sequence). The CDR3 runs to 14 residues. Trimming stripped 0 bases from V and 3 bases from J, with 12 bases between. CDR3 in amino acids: CSARDPSACYEQYF. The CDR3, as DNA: TGCAGTGCTAGAGATCCCAGCGCGTGCTACGAGCAGTACTTC.

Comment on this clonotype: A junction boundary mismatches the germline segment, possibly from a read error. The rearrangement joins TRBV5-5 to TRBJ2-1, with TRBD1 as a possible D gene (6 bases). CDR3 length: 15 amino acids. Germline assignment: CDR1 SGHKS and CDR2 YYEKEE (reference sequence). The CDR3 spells CVSSPTGSSYNEQFF. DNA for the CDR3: TGTGTCAGCAGCCCAACAGGGAGCTCCTACAATGAGCAGTTCTTC.

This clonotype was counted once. The CDR3 sequence is CSASEVVRGDTQYF. The CDR3 DNA is TGCAGTGCTAGCGAAGTAGTTAGGGGAGATACGCAGTATTTT. The chain couples TRBV20-1 to TRBJ2-3; perhaps TRBD1 as D (5 bases). Germline CDR1 DFQATT, CDR2 SNEGSKA (reference sequence). CDR3 length: 14 amino acids. V shed 3 bases and J shed 5 bases, with 15 bases lying between them.

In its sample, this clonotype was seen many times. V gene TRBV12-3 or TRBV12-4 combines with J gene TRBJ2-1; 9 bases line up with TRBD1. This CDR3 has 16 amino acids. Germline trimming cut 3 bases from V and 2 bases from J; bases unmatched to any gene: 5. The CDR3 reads CASSFGTGNPYNEQFF. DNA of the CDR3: TGTGCCAGCAGTTTCGGGACAGGGAACCCCTACAATGAGCAGTTCTTC.

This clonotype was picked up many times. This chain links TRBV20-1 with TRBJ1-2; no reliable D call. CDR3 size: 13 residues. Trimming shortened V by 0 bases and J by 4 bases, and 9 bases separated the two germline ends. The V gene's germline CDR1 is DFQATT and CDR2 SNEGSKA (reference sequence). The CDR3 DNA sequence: TGCAGTGCTAGAGATCTGGATATCTATGGCTACACCTTC. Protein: CSARDLDIYGYTF.

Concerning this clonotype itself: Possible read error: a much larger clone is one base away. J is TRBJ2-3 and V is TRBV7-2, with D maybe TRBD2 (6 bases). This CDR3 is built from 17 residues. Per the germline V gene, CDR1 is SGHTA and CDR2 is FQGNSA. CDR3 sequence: CAGSLRRGREGTDTQYF. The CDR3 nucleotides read TGTGCCGGCAGCTTACGGCGGGGAAGGGAGGGCACAGATACGCAGTATTTT. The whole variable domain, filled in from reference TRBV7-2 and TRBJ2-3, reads GAGVSQSPSNKVTEKGKDVELRCDPISGHTALYWYRQSLGQGLEFLIYFQGNSAPDKSGLPSDRFSAERTGGSVSTLTIQRTQQEDSAVYLCAGSLRRGREGTDTQYFGPGTRLTVL.

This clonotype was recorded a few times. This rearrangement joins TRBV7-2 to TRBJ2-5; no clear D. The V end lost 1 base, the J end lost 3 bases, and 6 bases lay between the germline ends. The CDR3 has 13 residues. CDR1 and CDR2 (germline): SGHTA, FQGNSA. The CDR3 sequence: CASSLVEEETQYF. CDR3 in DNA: TGTGCCAGCAGCTTAGTTGAGGAAGAGACCCAGTACTTC.

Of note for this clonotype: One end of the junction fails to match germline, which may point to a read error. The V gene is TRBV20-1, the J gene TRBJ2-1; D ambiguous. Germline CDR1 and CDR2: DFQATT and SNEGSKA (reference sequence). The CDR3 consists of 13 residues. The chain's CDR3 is CSARSRLGNEQVF. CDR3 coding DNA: TGCAGTGCTAGATCAAGGCTGGGCAATGAGCAGGTCTTC.

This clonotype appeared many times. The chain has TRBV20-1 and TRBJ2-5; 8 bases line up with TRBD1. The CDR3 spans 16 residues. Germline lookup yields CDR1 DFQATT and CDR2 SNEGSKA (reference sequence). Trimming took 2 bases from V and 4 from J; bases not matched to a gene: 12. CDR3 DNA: TGCAGTGCTAGAAGTACGGCAGGGGGCCATGGAGAGACCCAGTACTTC. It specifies CSARSTAGGHGETQYF.

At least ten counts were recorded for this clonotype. CDR3 sequence: CASSYSRGRVQETQYF. The CDR3 nucleotides are TGTGCCAGCAGTTACTCGAGGGGACGCGTCCAAGAGACCCAGTACTTC. The V gene is TRBV6-2 or TRBV6-3, the J gene TRBJ2-5, with D tentatively TRBD1 or TRBD2 (5 bases each). CDR1 is MNHEY and CDR2 is SVGEGT in the germline V gene. There are 16 residues in the CDR3. The V end lost 0 bases, the J end lost 1 base, and 12 bases lay between the germline ends.

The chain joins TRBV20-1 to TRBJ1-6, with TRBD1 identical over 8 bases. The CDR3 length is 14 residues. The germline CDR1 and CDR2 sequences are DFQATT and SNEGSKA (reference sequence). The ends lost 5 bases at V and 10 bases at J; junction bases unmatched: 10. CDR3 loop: CSALSDREGSPLHF. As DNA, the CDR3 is TGCAGTGCTCTCTCGGACAGGGAAGGCTCACCCCTCCACTTT.

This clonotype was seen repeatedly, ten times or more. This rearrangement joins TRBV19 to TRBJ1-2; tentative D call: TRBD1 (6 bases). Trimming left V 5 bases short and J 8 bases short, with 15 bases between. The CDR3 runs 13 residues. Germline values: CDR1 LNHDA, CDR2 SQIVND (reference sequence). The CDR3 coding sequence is TGTGCCAGTAGTCGCGTTACCGGGACAGGCTACACCTTC. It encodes CASSRVTGTGYTF.